Given below is one T cell receptor beta chain in context. Antigen: not known. Method: immunoSEQ multiplex PCR; TCRdb's copy keeps in-frame clones and lacks some. The data contain tens of thousands of clones, 75% to 85% of them singletons. This sample stems from a study of PD-L1 blockade in urothelial cancer. In the study overall: Blood was tested 3 weeks (second dose) and 6 weeks into treatment. General study results and limits: Patients who had durable benefit saw their tumor-associated blood clones expand more at 3 weeks.

Germline V lookup: CDR1 SGHVS, CDR2 FQNEAQ. The CDR3 spans 15 residues. V lost 3 bases to trimming and J lost 10 bases, with 22 bases between them. Stated time point: pretreatment peripheral blood. The specimen comprised PBMCs, sampled around atezolizumab (anti-PD-L1) treatment. This TCR was sampled from a man aged 60 to 69 with urothelial cancer. The J gene is TRBJ2-7, the V gene TRBV7-8, with D possibly being TRBD1 (6 bases). The CDR3 nucleotides are TGTGCCAGCAGCTTGACCAGACAGGCCATGGGGGAACAGTACTTC. Amino acids: CASSLTRQAMGEQYF.